The T cell receptor beta chain under discussion was sequenced for a study of blood T cell repertoires in COVID-19. As for the study in general: From the United States, Italy and Spain came samples of acute and convalescent COVID-19. PBMCs, B-cell-depleted T cells, or T cells provided the cDNA or gDNA that made up the material.

Study processing details: Amplification with reference gene primers provided the estimates of nucleated cell counts. The repertoire was sequenced with immunoSEQ multiplex PCR; TCRdb's copy has only in-frame clones and lacks some. Clone size and the V and J calls come from that table; the DNA yielded D and trimming. The profile shows a few hundred thousand clones, 81% of them singletons. Trimming took off 7 bases at V and 3 bases at J, with 14 bases between the two ends. The CDR3 sequence is 14 residues long. Germline CDR1 reads WNHNN; CDR2 reads SYGVQD (reference sequence). Source material: peripheral blood. The genes are TRBV10-1 and TRBJ2-3; possible D gene TRBD2, 6 bases. The sequence derives from a human donor with acute or convalescent COVID-19. The donor label of this sample is uncertain. This chain's CDR3 is CASKDGSMTDTQYF. The CDR3, as DNA: TGCGCCAGCAAGGACGGGAGTATGACAGATACGCAGTATTTT.